This T cell receptor beta chain comes out of a study of blood T cell repertoires in COVID-19. Generated by immunoSEQ multiplex PCR, the TCRdb table keeps only in-frame clones and is missing some. The top ten hold over 1.3% of the sample, which has fewer than 500,000 clones, roughly 88% seen once. V lost 2 bases to trimming and J lost 7 bases, with 9 bases between them. The CDR3 runs 13 residues. From germline, CDR1 is MNHEY and CDR2 SVGAGI. The sample consisted of peripheral blood. The chain employs TRBV6-5 and TRBJ1-5; D is undetermined. The origin of this receptor is a woman in her 30s with active or convalescent COVID-19. CDR3 nucleotides: TGTGCCAGCAGTTACAATTGGGAGCAGCCCCAGCATTTT. This translates into CASSYNWEQPQHF.